Following are 17 T cell receptor beta chains from one sample sequenced in a study of blood T cell repertoires in COVID-19. Method: immunoSEQ multiplex PCR; TCRdb's copy keeps in-frame clones and lacks some. This sample has some 300,000 clones, with about 90% found just once. What was sequenced was peripheral blood. The receptors were sampled from a man aged 18 to 29 with active or convalescent COVID-19.

Comments on this clone: Other DNA sequences of this sample code for an identical CDR3. V usage is TRBV7-9 and J usage is TRBJ2-7; possibly TRBD1 for D (5 bases). Between the trimmed V and J ends, which lost 4 bases and 5 bases, there was a span of 9 bases. Germline values: CDR1 SEHNR, CDR2 FQNEAQ (reference sequence). The CDR3 runs 12 residues. This CDR3 reads CASSSTGDEQYF. CDR3 sequence (DNA): TGTGCCAGCAGCTCCACAGGAGACGAGCAGTACTTC.

This chain links TRBV27 with TRBJ2-4; the match to TRBD2 covers 8 bases. CDR3 length: 13 amino acids. The J segment lost 8 bases and the V segment lost 5 bases, leaving 5 bases of the junction unmatched. Germline CDR1 MNHEY, CDR2 SMNVEV (reference sequence). The CDR3 here is CASSPGGAYIQYF. As DNA, the CDR3 is TGTGCCAGCAGTCCCGGGGGGGCATACATTCAGTACTTC.

V is TRBV4-2 and J is TRBJ2-3, with 12 bases identical to TRBD2. The CDR3 runs 17 residues. The germline CDR1 and CDR2 sequences are LGHNA and YNFKEQ. The J segment lost 4 bases and the V segment lost 2 bases, leaving 7 bases of the junction unmatched. The DNA of the CDR3 is TGTGCCAGCAGCCAACTTTCTAGCGGGAGGGCCCCAGATACGCAGTATTTT. Encoded protein: CASSQLSSGRAPDTQYF.

V and J are TRBV3-1 (or the pseudogene TRBV3-2) and TRBJ2-1, with 7 bases matching TRBD2. CDR1 and CDR2 from the germline V gene are LGHDT and YNNKEL (reference sequence). Losses at the gene ends were 0 bases for V and 8 bases for J; bases not matched to a gene: 13. This CDR3 contains 17 residues. CDR3 in amino acids: CASSQDPWRESFHEQFF. As DNA, the CDR3 is TGTGCCAGCAGCCAAGATCCGTGGCGGGAGTCTTTTCATGAGCAGTTCTTC.

This sequence joins TRBV11-2 and TRBJ1-1; tentatively, D is TRBD1 (6 bases). The CDR3 length is 16 residues. V dropped 2 bases and J dropped 0 bases, with 13 bases sitting between them. CDR1 and CDR2 from the germline V gene are SGHAT and FQNNGV. CDR3 nucleotides: TGTGCCAGCAGCTTACCGGCAGGGGTATTGAACACTGAAGCTTTCTTT. It specifies CASSLPAGVLNTEAFF.

DNA for the CDR3: TGTGCCACACGGACAGGGAGCACTGAAGCTTTCTTT. This encodes CATRTGSTEAFF. The rearrangement uses TRBV10-3 and TRBJ1-1, with 8 bases fitting TRBD1. This CDR3 is 12 amino acids long. After removal of 10 bases from V and 4 bases from J, the junction contained 5 bases not matched to a gene. The germline V gene encodes CDR1 ENHRY and CDR2 SYGVKD.

The chain employs TRBV7-8 and TRBJ2-1, with TRBD2 identical over 12 bases. The CDR3 is made up of 15 amino acids. The trim removed 6 bases at V and 8 bases at J, leaving 8 bases unmatched. Germline V gene data show CDR1 as SGHVS and CDR2 as FQNEAQ. The CDR3 spells CASRPGTSGSYEQFF. CDR3 bases: TGTGCCAGCAGACCCGGGACTAGCGGGTCCTATGAGCAGTTCTTC.

The CDR3: CATTPGTSPSEQYF. CDR3 in DNA: TGCGCCACCACCCCCGGGACTTCCCCTAGCGAGCAGTACTTC. The chain recombines TRBV4-1 with TRBJ2-7; weak D call: TRBD2 (6 bases). V was pared by 10 bases and J by 6 bases, with 22 bases between. There are 14 residues in the CDR3. Germline assignment: CDR1 MGHRA and CDR2 YSYEKL.

The chain has TRBV28 and TRBJ1-2; D not certain. The CDR3 has 11 amino acids. CDR1 is MDHEN and CDR2 is SYDVKM in the germline V gene. V dropped 10 bases and J dropped 5 bases, with 11 bases sitting between them. CDR3 in amino acids: CANRDGYGYTF. The CDR3 region has the DNA TGTGCCAACCGGGATGGGTATGGCTACACCTTC.

This chain links TRBV2 with TRBJ1-5, with D unresolved. V shed 2 bases and J shed 3 bases, with 8 bases lying between them. Germline CDR1 and CDR2: SNHLY and FYNNEI. The CDR3 covers 14 residues. In DNA form, the CDR3 reads TGTGCCAGCAGTGAACGAGTTTACAATCAGCCCCAGCATTTT. Translating gives CASSERVYNQPQHF.

The chain recombines TRBV5-4 with TRBJ2-7; TRBD2 matches at 13 bases. Per germline, CDR1 SGHNT and CDR2 YYREEE (reference sequence). The V segment lost 4 bases and the J segment 3 bases; nucleotides outside the gene matches: 7. This CDR3 is built from 16 residues. CDR3 DNA: TGTGCCAGCAGCACAGGGACTAGCGGGACAAACTACGAGCAGTACTTC. Residues: CASSTGTSGTNYEQYF.

The V gene is TRBV7-2, the J gene TRBJ2-1; D is undetermined. The V and J ends lost 4 bases and 5 bases respectively, with 18 bases between them. The CDR3 covers 16 residues. Per germline, CDR1 SGHTA and CDR2 FQGNSA. As DNA, the CDR3 is TGTGCCAGCAGCTCATTGACTCGCTTGGCCCACAATGAGCAGTTCTTC. Translation gives CASSSLTRLAHNEQFF.

The genes are TRBV5-5 and TRBJ1-5, with D possibly TRBD1 on 6 matching bases. This CDR3 has 15 residues. Looked up from germline, CDR1 is SGHKS and CDR2 is YYEKEE (reference sequence). V lost 0 bases, J lost 4 bases, and 11 bases lay in between. The CDR3 nucleotides are TGTGCCAGCAGCTTGGAGGGGGTTGGGAATCAGCCCCAGCATTTT. Protein: CASSLEGVGNQPQHF. The full variable domain, completed using reference TRBV5-5 and TRBJ1-5, is DAGVTQSPTHLIKTRGQQVTLRCSPISGHKSVSWYQQVLGQGPQFIFQYYEKEERGRGNFPDRFSARQFPNYSSELNVNALLLGDSALYLCASSLEGVGNQPQHFGDGTRLSIL.

This rearrangement joins TRBV19 to TRBJ2-7, with 7 bases lining up with TRBD1. The germline V gene has CDR1 LNHDA and CDR2 SQIVND (reference sequence). The length of the CDR3 is 15 residues. J gave up 4 bases and V 3 bases, and 9 bases lay outside the gene matches. The CDR3 DNA sequence: TGTGCCAGTAGTATCACTTCCGACAGGGCATACGAGCAGTACTTC. Translation: CASSITSDRAYEQYF.

The V call is TRBV28, the J call TRBJ1-5; D ambiguous. CDR3 size: 14 residues. The germline V and J ends were trimmed by 7 bases and 3 bases, with 13 bases remaining between them. The V gene's germline CDR1 is MDHEN and CDR2 SYDVKM. Here the CDR3 reads CASTSRRLNQPQHF. CDR3 sequence (DNA): TGTGCCAGCACCTCCCGGAGGCTCAATCAGCCCCAGCATTTT.

The chain recombines TRBV29-1 with TRBJ1-1; D is unclear. V lost 8 bases to trimming and J lost 10 bases, with 17 bases between them. The CDR3 is made up of 11 amino acids. In germline, CDR1 is SQVTM, CDR2 ANQGSEA. The CDR3 spells CSSTRELGAFF. CDR3 nucleotide sequence: TGCAGCTCGACCCGGGAGCTGGGAGCTTTCTTT. Full variable domain (remainder filled in from reference TRBV29-1 and TRBJ1-1): SAVISQKPSRDICQRGTSLTIQCQVDSQVTMMFWYRQQPGQSLTLIATANQGSEATYESGFVIDKFPISRPNLTFSTLTVSNMSPEDSSIYLCSSTRELGAFFGQGTRLTVV.

This clone was detected only once. The chain couples TRBV6-5 to TRBJ1-2, with a weak D call TRBD1 (5 bases). Germline V CDR1 and CDR2: MNHEY, SVGAGI. The CDR3 runs to 13 residues. The V end lost 4 bases, the J end lost 4 bases, and 10 bases lay between the germline ends. The CDR3: CASSLRQGYGYTF. CDR3 bases: TGTGCCAGCAGTTTACGTCAGGGCTATGGCTACACCTTC.